This TCR beta chain was retrieved from a study of regulatory T cells in long-lasting Graves disease. With iRepertoire HTBI primers and Arm-PCR of CDR3 regions, TCR beta libraries were built. Each CDR3 protein is one row after TCRdb ran MiXCR on the multiplex PCR reads. The sample holds 350,000 to 450,000 distinct CDR3 sequences; 16% are singletons and the top ten take around 27%. Ten or more counts support this clonotype. Specified time point: newly diagnosed GD, antithyroid drugs for less than 3 months. The TCR library was prepared using RNA isolated from PBMCs. The CDR3 totals 15 residues. V was clipped by 1 base and J by 2 bases, with 6 bases between them. Germline V lookup: CDR1 SNHLY, CDR2 FYNNEI. These same data were also listed under a study on T cells in Graves' hyperthyroidism and ophthalmopathy.

The TCR comes from a man aged 35-49 years with Graves disease. The specimen comprised peripheral blood mononuclear cells (PBMCs), sampled at new diagnosis, from a patient treated with antithyroid drugs. The V gene is TRBV2, the J gene TRBJ2-6; the D is unclear. In DNA form, the CDR3 reads TGTGCCAGCAGTGAAGGGGAAGCTGGGGCCAACGTCCTGACTTTC. Its protein is CASSEGEAGANVLTF.